The TCR beta chain under discussion was sequenced for a study of blood T cell repertoires in COVID-19. Whole-study context: T cells, B-cell-depleted T cells, or PBMCs provided the cDNA or gDNA that served as material.

V was clipped by 4 bases and J by 1 base, with 13 bases between them. From germline, CDR1 is ENHRY and CDR2 SYGVKD. This CDR3 comprises 15 residues. Clones were read by immunoSEQ multiplex PCR, and TCRdb kept only the in-frame ones, dropping some. Of 13,000 to 15,000 clones listed, 81% are singletons. This receptor was obtained from a human donor in a cohort sampled during active COVID-19. The chain has TRBV10-3 and TRBJ1-1, with a possible D match to TRBD1 (6 bases). The sequenced sample was peripheral blood. The DNA of the CDR3 is TGTGCCATCAGTGTAGGTCAGGGACAGAACACTGAAGCTTTCTTT. It translates to CAISVGQGQNTEAFF.